This T cell receptor (beta chain) is drawn from a study of cytomegalovirus exposure and HLA in healthy donors. Notes on this clone: Its target is unknown.

Notes on the study in general: Most TCRs appeared rarely, but some public TCRs recurred in many donors. The study flagged around 160 TCR beta chains as cytomegalovirus-associated.

The PCR ran on 60 Vbeta and 13 Jbeta primers. TCRdb keeps only in-frame clones here, not all; method: immunoSEQ multiplex PCR. The sample has 90,000 to 120,000 clones, around 76% seen once. CDR1 is SGHNT and CDR2 is YYREEE in the germline V gene (reference sequence). The germline V and J ends were trimmed by 0 bases and 1 base, with 7 bases remaining between them. The CDR3 is 14 amino acids. The J gene is TRBJ2-5, the V gene TRBV5-4; D gene uncertain. The TCR originated in a man aged 18 to 30 in good health and CMV-seronegative. Sequenced material: PBMCs. The CDR3 region is CASSLGPGQETQYF. As DNA, the CDR3 is TGTGCCAGCAGCTTGGGGCCAGGCCAAGAGACCCAGTACTTC. The variable domain in full, completed from reference TRBV5-4 and TRBJ2-5, reads ETGVTQSPTHLIKTRGQQVTLRCSSQSGHNTVSWYQQALGQGPQFIFQYYREEENGRGNFPPRFSGLQFPNYSSELNVNALELDDSALYLCASSLGPGQETQYFGPGTRLLVL.